The 26 T cell receptor beta chains below were found in one sample sequenced in a study of neurological immune-mediated disorders. Via MiXCR, TCRdb re-called the 5' RACE reads, giving one row per CDR3 protein. The data show roughly 30,000 distinct CDR3 sequences, with around 5.9% seen just once and more than 2% held by the top ten. The sequenced material came from CD4+ T cells from blood. The receptors stem from a woman aged 45-65 years in good health.

Many counts were recorded for this clonotype. This chain uses TRBV20-1 with TRBJ2-1, with TRBD1 matching over 8 bases. The CDR3 covers 13 residues. CDR1 is DFQATT and CDR2 is SNEGSKA in the germline V gene (reference sequence). After removal of 3 bases from V and 6 bases from J, the junction contained 4 bases not matched to a gene. CDR3: CSASPTGGNEQFF. As DNA, the CDR3 is TGCAGTGCTAGCCCCACAGGGGGCAATGAGCAGTTCTTC.

This clonotype was seen ten or more times. Written as DNA, the CDR3 is TGCGCCAGCAGCTTGGACGGCCTGTTGGGGGATACGCAGTATTTT. Its protein product is CASSLDGLLGDTQYF. The rearrangement joins TRBV5-1 to TRBJ2-3; unclear D gene. The length of the CDR3 is 15 residues. Germline CDR1 is SGHRS and CDR2 is YFSETQ. V lost 0 bases to trimming and J lost 6 bases, with 14 bases between them.

This clonotype was found many times. V is TRBV5-1 and J is TRBJ1-3; unclear D gene. Germline CDR1 SGHRS, CDR2 YFSETQ. The ends were cut back, 0 bases at V and 4 bases at J, with 14 bases in the middle. This CDR3 region has 16 residues. The CDR3 loop reads CASSLGSREIGNTIYF. The CDR3 nucleotides read TGCGCCAGCAGCTTGGGATCGCGGGAGATAGGAAACACCATATATTTT. The variable domain in full, with the rest retrieved from reference TRBV5-1 and TRBJ1-3, is KAGVTQTPRYLIKTRGQQVTLSCSPISGHRSVSWYQQTPGQGLQFLFEYFSETQRNKGNFPGRFSGRQFSNSRSEMNVSTLELGDSALYLCASSLGSREIGNTIYFGEGSWLTVV.

This clonotype was recorded at least ten times. V is TRBV14 and J is TRBJ1-6, with D uncertain. Germline V gives CDR1 SGHDN, CDR2 FVKESK. V dropped 4 bases and J dropped 6 bases, with 7 bases sitting between them. This CDR3 region has 13 residues. CDR3 region: CASSPGPNSPLHF. In DNA, the CDR3 is TGTGCCAGCAGCCCCGGCCCTAATTCACCCCTCCACTTT.

At least ten counts were recorded for this clonotype. The J gene is TRBJ2-1, the V gene TRBV18; TRBD2 matches 11 bases. The CDR3 is made up of 16 amino acids. The trim removed 3 bases at V and 7 bases at J, leaving 8 bases unmatched. CDR1 KGHSH and CDR2 LQKENI come from the germline V gene. The CDR3 loop reads CASSPTRLAGKNEQFF. CDR3 nucleotide sequence: TGTGCCAGCTCACCGACCCGACTAGCGGGAAAAAATGAGCAGTTCTTC.

This clonotype appeared many times. V is TRBV20-1 and J is TRBJ1-5; D unresolved. The germline V and J ends were trimmed by 3 bases and 6 bases, with 18 bases remaining between them. The CDR3 sequence is 15 residues long. Germline CDR1 reads DFQATT; CDR2 reads SNEGSKA (reference sequence). In DNA form, the CDR3 reads TGCAGTGCTAGTGGCGGCCTGGGGAATAGTCAGCCCCAGCATTTT. This sequence encodes CSASGGLGNSQPQHF.

This clonotype has at least ten counts. The chain recombines TRBV29-1 with TRBJ1-1; D call uncertain. The germline V gene has CDR1 SQVTM and CDR2 ANQGSEA. CDR3 length: 12 amino acids. Trimming left V 3 bases short and J 7 bases short, with 12 bases between. This chain's CDR3 is CSVDSRTYEAFF. CDR3 coding DNA: TGCAGCGTTGACTCACGCACATATGAAGCTTTCTTT.

This clonotype appeared many times. This chain links TRBV5-4 with TRBJ2-4, with 8 positions matching TRBD1. The ends lost 4 bases at V and 8 bases at J; junction bases unmatched: 8. Germline V gives CDR1 SGHNT, CDR2 YYREEE (reference sequence). This CDR3 contains 14 residues. CDR3 nucleotide sequence: TGTGCCAGCAGCCGAGGACAGGGCGTGGACATTCAGTACTTC. It yields the protein CASSRGQGVDIQYF.

This clonotype was recorded at least ten times. CDR3 sequence: CASSTTDGELFF. The CDR3 DNA follows: TGTGCCAGCTCAACGACAGACGGGGAGCTGTTTTTT. This sequence joins TRBV18 and TRBJ2-2; D may be TRBD1 (5 bases). V lost 5 bases and J 7 bases, leaving 8 bases between the germline ends. Germline lookup yields CDR1 KGHSH and CDR2 LQKENI. The CDR3 is 12 residues long. Full variable domain (outside the CDR3, taken from reference TRBV18 and TRBJ2-2): NAGVMQNPRHLVRRRGQEARLRCSPMKGHSHVYWYRQLPEEGLKFMVYLQKENIIDESGMPKERFSAEFPKEGPSILRIQQVVRGDSAAYFCASSTTDGELFFGEGSRLTVL.

This clonotype was picked up many times. The chain couples TRBV5-1 to TRBJ2-5; D is ambiguous. Per germline, CDR1 SGHRS and CDR2 YFSETQ. V lost 4 bases and J 1 base, leaving 11 bases between the germline ends. The length of the CDR3 is 14 residues. CDR3 sequence: CASSPDGPQETQYF. For the CDR3, the DNA is TGCGCCAGCAGCCCGGACGGACCCCAAGAGACCCAGTACTTC.

Comments on this clonotype: The conserved closing phenylalanine or tryptophan is absent in this CDR3, likely reflecting a read error. The CDR3 sequence is CSASGPGDTQYS. The DNA of the CDR3 is TGTAGTGCTTCAGGACCTGGGGATACGCAGTATTCT. The chain uses TRBV20-1 and TRBJ2-3; D remains ambiguous. The CDR3 contains 12 residues. CDR1 DFQATT and CDR2 SNEGSKA come from the germline V gene (reference sequence).

This clonotype was seen ten or more times. The genes are TRBV6-2 or TRBV6-3 and TRBJ1-5; 7 positions match TRBD1. With V trimmed by 6 bases and J by 6 bases, 8 bases remained unmatched. Per the germline V gene, CDR1 is MNHEY and CDR2 is SVGEGT. The CDR3 is made up of 14 amino acids. Written as DNA, the CDR3 is TGTGCCAGCAGACCTTATCGACAGGGTCAGCCCCAGCATTTT. Translated, it gives CASRPYRQGQPQHF.

Many counts were recorded for this clonotype. The V call is TRBV3-1, the J call TRBJ2-6; tentatively, D is TRBD2 (7 bases). The CDR3 consists of 17 residues. CDR1 and CDR2 from the germline V gene are LGHDT and YNNKEL (reference sequence). V was shortened by 4 bases and J by 2 bases, with 15 bases between the two germline ends. CDR3 nucleotide sequence: TGTGCCAGCAGCCGCGTTGGGGGGGCAGCTGGGGCCAACGTCCTGACTTTC. This translates into CASSRVGGAAGANVLTF.

This clonotype was observed at least ten times. The chain carries TRBV29-1 and TRBJ2-5; no clear D gene. The germline CDR1 and CDR2 sequences are SQVTM and ANQGSEA. V was pared by 4 bases and J by 5 bases, with 5 bases between. The CDR3 is made up of 10 amino acids. DNA of the CDR3: TGCAGCGTTGGTGACGAGACCCAGTACTTC. It is translated as CSVGDETQYF.

This clonotype was detected ten times or more. The genes are TRBV29-1 and TRBJ1-5; 7 bases line up with TRBD1. The ends lost 7 bases at V and 0 bases at J; junction bases unmatched: 6. This CDR3 region has 14 residues. In germline, CDR1 is SQVTM, CDR2 ANQGSEA. This CDR3 reads CSAGTDNSNQPQHF. CDR3 bases: TGCAGCGCGGGGACAGATAATAGCAATCAGCCCCAGCATTTT.

This clonotype was observed many times. V and J are TRBV5-1 and TRBJ2-1, with 7 bases aligning to TRBD1. The ends lost 0 bases at V and 3 bases at J; junction bases unmatched: 3. Germline-derived CDR1 and CDR2 are SGHRS and YFSETQ. The CDR3 sequence is 15 residues long. The CDR3 is CASSLGGQNYNEQFF. CDR3 bases: TGCGCCAGCAGCTTGGGGGGACAGAACTACAATGAGCAGTTCTTC. Full variable domain (remainder filled in from reference TRBV5-1 and TRBJ2-1): KAGVTQTPRYLIKTRGQQVTLSCSPISGHRSVSWYQQTPGQGLQFLFEYFSETQRNKGNFPGRFSGRQFSNSRSEMNVSTLELGDSALYLCASSLGGQNYNEQFFGPGTRLTVL.

This clonotype showed up many times. The rearrangement uses TRBV20-1 and TRBJ2-3, with 7 bases fitting TRBD2. The germline gives CDR1 DFQATT, CDR2 SNEGSKA (reference sequence). The CDR3 is 17 residues long. J gave up 0 bases and V 0 bases, and 9 bases lay outside the gene matches. The chain's CDR3 is CSARDRVGRGSTDTQYF. CDR3 coding DNA: TGCAGTGCTAGAGACCGGGTGGGGCGGGGGAGCACAGATACGCAGTATTTT.

This clonotype was picked up many times. The J gene is TRBJ1-2, the V gene TRBV5-1, with 7 bases identical to TRBD1. V shed 6 bases and J 4 bases; nucleotides not matched to a gene: 6. Germline V gene data show CDR1 as SGHRS and CDR2 as YFSETQ. This CDR3 comprises 13 residues. The CDR3 is CASNGQDRYGYTF. DNA for the CDR3: TGCGCCAGCAACGGACAGGATCGCTATGGCTACACCTTC.

This clonotype was observed at least ten times. The rearrangement joins TRBV20-1 to TRBJ2-1, with 9 nucleotides matching TRBD2. Trimming at V came to 3 bases and at J to 6 bases, leaving 6 bases not matched to a gene. Germline lookup yields CDR1 DFQATT and CDR2 SNEGSKA (reference sequence). This CDR3 spans 14 amino acids. The CDR3 loop reads CSARSSGAFNEQFF. As DNA, the CDR3 is TGCAGTGCTAGGTCTAGCGGGGCCTTCAATGAGCAGTTCTTC.

This clonotype was recorded many times. V and J are TRBV10-3 and TRBJ2-1; 7 nucleotides align to TRBD2. This CDR3 spans 15 amino acids. The trim removed 6 bases at V and 2 bases at J, leaving 7 bases unmatched. Germline CDR1 is ENHRY and CDR2 is SYGVKD. CDR3 in amino acids: CAISPAGYAYNEQFF. CDR3 in DNA: TGTGCCATCAGCCCAGCGGGGTATGCCTACAATGAGCAGTTCTTC.

This clonotype has a count of ten or more. The chain employs TRBV12-3 or TRBV12-4 and TRBJ2-1; D not resolved. This CDR3 is built from 15 residues. The V end was cut by 6 bases, the J end by 2 bases, with 14 bases between. CDR3 loop: CASSLESQPYNEQFF. The DNA of the CDR3 is TGTGCCAGCAGCCTGGAGAGTCAACCCTACAATGAGCAGTTCTTC.

This clonotype was recorded at least ten times. V is TRBV4-3 and J is TRBJ2-3; no clear D gene. The germline V gene has CDR1 LGHNA and CDR2 YSLEER. There are 13 residues in the CDR3. V lost 4 bases to trimming and J lost 2 bases, with 7 bases between them. CDR3 nucleotides: TGCGCCAGCAGCCCGTTAATCACAGATACGCAGTATTTT. This encodes CASSPLITDTQYF.

V gene TRBV5-1 combines with J gene TRBJ1-1; tentatively, D is TRBD1 (6 bases). The germline gives CDR1 SGHRS, CDR2 YFSETQ. Between the trimmed V and J ends, which lost 4 bases and 5 bases, there was a span of 18 bases. This CDR3 spans 15 amino acids. The CDR3 reads CASSADRPFRTEAFF. For the CDR3, the DNA is TGCGCCAGCAGCGCGGACAGACCTTTTAGGACTGAAGCTTTCTTT. Looking up the rest from reference TRBV5-1 and TRBJ1-1 gives the full variable domain: KAGVTQTPRYLIKTRGQQVTLSCSPISGHRSVSWYQQTPGQGLQFLFEYFSETQRNKGNFPGRFSGRQFSNSRSEMNVSTLELGDSALYLCASSADRPFRTEAFFGQGTRLTVV.

This clonotype was seen ten or more times. J is TRBJ2-1 and V is TRBV7-6; D not certain. V lost 5 bases and J lost 8, with 10 bases in between. This CDR3 has 12 amino acids. Germline CDR1 is SGHVS and CDR2 is FNYEAQ. CDR3 DNA sequence: TGTGCCAGCAGCCAGATCTTCCATGAGCAGTTCTTC. As protein: CASSQIFHEQFF.

The sample holds many counts of this clonotype. CDR3 DNA sequence: TGCAGCGGAGGTAACGTGGCCTACGAGCAGTACTTC. This gives the protein CSGGNVAYEQYF. V usage is TRBV29-1 and J usage is TRBJ2-7, with D hard to call. Trimming took 7 bases from V and 2 from J, leaving 12 bases between them. Germline lookup yields CDR1 SQVTM and CDR2 ANQGSEA. The CDR3 covers 12 residues.

In its sample, this clonotype is medium-sized. This chain links TRBV20-1 with TRBJ2-1, with D perhaps matching TRBD2 (6 bases). The germline gives CDR1 DFQATT, CDR2 SNEGSKA (reference sequence). V lost 1 base and J lost 2, with 12 bases in between. This CDR3 is built from 15 residues. CDR3 protein: CSARGRGSTYNEQFF. Here the CDR3 DNA reads TGCAGTGCTAGAGGTCGGGGGTCCACCTACAATGAGCAGTTCTTC.